Given below is one T cell receptor (beta chain) in context. Its cognate antigen is unknown. This sample was included in a study of graft-versus-host responses after intestinal transplantation. The length of the CDR3 is 14 residues. Germline CDR1 is SEHNR and CDR2 is FQNEAQ (reference sequence). Trimming took 0 bases from V and 3 from J, leaving 7 bases between them. The protocol was immunoSEQ multiplex PCR, while the TCRdb copy is restricted to in-frame clones and leaves out a portion. This table has under 95,000 clones, approximately 80% appearing once. The receptor's source is a human donor who received an intestinal transplant. The sample in question was unstimulated CD4+ T cells sorted from spleen or lymph node cells, obtained before intestinal transplant. J is TRBJ2-3 and V is TRBV7-9, with D perhaps matching TRBD2 (5 bases). CDR3 amino acids: CASSLAGVTDTQYF. In nucleotides, the CDR3 is TGTGCCAGCAGCTTAGCGGGAGTTACAGATACGCAGTATTTT.